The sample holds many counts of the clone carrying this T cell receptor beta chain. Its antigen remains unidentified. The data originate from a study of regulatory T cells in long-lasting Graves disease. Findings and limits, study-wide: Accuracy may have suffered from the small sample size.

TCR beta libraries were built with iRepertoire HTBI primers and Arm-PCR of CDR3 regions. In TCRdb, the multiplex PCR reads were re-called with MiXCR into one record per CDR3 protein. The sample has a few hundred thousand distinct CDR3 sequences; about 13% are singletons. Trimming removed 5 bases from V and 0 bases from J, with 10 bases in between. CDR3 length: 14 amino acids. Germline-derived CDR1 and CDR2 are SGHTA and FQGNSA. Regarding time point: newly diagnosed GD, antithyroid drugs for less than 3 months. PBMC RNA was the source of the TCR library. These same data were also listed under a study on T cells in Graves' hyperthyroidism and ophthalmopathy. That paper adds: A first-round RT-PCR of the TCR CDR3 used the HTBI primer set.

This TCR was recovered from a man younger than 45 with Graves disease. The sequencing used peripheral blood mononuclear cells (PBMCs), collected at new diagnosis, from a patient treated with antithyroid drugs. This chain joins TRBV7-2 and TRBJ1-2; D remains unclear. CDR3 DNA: TGTGCCAGCAGCCCTCAATCCGCTAACTATGGCTACACCTTC. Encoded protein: CASSPQSANYGYTF. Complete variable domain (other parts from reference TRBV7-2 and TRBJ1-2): GAGVSQSPSNKVTEKGKDVELRCDPISGHTALYWYRQSLGQGLEFLIYFQGNSAPDKSGLPSDRFSAERTGGSVSTLTIQRTQQEDSAVYLCASSPQSANYGYTFGSGTRLTVV.